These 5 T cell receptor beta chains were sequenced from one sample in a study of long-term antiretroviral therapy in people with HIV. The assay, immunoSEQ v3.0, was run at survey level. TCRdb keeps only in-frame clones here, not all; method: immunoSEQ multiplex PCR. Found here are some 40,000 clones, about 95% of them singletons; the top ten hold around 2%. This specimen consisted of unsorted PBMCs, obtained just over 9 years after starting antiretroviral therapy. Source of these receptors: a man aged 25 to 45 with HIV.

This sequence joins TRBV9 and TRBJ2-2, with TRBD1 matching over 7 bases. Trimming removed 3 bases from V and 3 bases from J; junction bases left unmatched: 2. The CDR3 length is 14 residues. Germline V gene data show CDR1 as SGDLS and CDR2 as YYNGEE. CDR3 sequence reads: CASSETGHTGELFF. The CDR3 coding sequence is TGTGCCAGCAGCGAGACAGGGCACACCGGGGAGCTGTTTTTT.

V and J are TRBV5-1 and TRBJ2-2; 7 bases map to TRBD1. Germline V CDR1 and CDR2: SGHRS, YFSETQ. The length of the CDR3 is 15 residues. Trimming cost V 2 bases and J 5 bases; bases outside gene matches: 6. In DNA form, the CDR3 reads TGCGCCAGCAGCTTCTACAGGGGAAGTACCGGGGAGCTGTTTTTT. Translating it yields CASSFYRGSTGELFF.

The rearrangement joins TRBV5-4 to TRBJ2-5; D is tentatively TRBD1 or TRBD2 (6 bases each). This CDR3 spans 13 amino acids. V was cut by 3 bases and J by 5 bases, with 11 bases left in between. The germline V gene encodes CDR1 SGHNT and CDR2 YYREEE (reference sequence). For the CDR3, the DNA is TGTGCCAGCAGCTCCGGAGGGGGGGAGACCCAGTACTTC. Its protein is CASSSGGGETQYF.

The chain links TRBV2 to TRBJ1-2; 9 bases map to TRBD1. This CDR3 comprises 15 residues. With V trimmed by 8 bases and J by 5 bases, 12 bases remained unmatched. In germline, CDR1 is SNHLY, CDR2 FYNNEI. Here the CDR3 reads CASRPRGGTGYGYTF. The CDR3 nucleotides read TGTGCCAGCCGCCCCCGCGGGGGGACAGGGTATGGCTACACCTTC.

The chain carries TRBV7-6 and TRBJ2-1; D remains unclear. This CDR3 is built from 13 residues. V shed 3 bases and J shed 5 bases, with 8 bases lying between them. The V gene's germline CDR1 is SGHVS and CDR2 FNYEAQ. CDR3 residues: CASSFGSNNEQFF. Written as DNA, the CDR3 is TGTGCCAGCAGCTTCGGGTCTAACAATGAGCAGTTCTTC.